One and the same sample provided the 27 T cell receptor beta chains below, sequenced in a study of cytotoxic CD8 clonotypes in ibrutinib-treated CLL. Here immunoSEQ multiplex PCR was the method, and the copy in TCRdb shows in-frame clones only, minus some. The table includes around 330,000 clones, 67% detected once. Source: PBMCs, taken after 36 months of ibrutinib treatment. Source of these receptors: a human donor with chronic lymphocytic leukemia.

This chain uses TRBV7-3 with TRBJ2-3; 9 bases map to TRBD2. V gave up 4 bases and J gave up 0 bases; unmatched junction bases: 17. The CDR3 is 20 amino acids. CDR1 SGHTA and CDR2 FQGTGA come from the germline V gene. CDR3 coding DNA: TGTGCCAGCAGCTCCCCTGGGGGGGCTAGCGGGGAGGGGAGCACAGATACGCAGTATTTT. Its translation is CASSSPGGASGEGSTDTQYF.

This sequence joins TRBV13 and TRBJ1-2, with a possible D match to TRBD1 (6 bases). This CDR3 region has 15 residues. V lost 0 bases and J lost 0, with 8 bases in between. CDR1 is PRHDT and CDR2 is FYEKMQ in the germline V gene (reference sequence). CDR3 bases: TGTGCCAGCAGCTTAGGACAGGGAACTAACTATGGCTACACCTTC. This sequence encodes CASSLGQGTNYGYTF. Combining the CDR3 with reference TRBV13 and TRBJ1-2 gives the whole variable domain AAGVIQSPRHLIKEKRETATLKCYPIPRHDTVYWYQQGPGQDPQFLISFYEKMQSDKGSIPDRFSAQQFSDYHSELNMSSLELGDSALYFCASSLGQGTNYGYTFGSGTRLTVV.

DNA for the CDR3: TGTGCCACCAGCAGAGATTTCTTTGGGTATACCACCGGGGGCAACGAGCAGTACTTC. Translation: CATSRDFFGYTTGGNEQYF. The gene calls are TRBV15 and TRBJ2-7; D tentatively reads TRBD1 or TRBD2 (6 bases each). Germline V CDR1 and CDR2: LNHNV, YYDKDF (reference sequence). V was cut by 0 bases and J by 5 bases, with 26 bases left in between. The CDR3 length is 19 residues.

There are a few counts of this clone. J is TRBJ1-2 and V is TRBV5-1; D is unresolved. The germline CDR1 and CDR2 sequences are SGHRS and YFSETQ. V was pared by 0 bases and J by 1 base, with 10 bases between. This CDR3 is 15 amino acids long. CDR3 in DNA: TGCGCCAGCAGCTTGGTTCTGGGTGGTAACTATGGCTACACCTTC. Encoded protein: CASSLVLGGNYGYTF.

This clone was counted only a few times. CDR3 protein: CSALRGSGLARTQYF. CDR3 DNA: TGCAGCGCCCTAAGGGGATCGGGACTAGCGAGGACCCAGTACTTC. The chain uses TRBV29-1 and TRBJ2-5; 10 bases are a match to TRBD2. Unmatched junction bases numbered 15, after V lost 7 bases and J lost 7 bases. Germline CDR1 and CDR2: SQVTM and ANQGSEA. This CDR3 is 15 amino acids long. Full variable domain (outside the CDR3, taken from reference TRBV29-1 and TRBJ2-5): SAVISQKPSRDICQRGTSLTIQCQVDSQVTMMFWYRQQPGQSLTLIATANQGSEATYESGFVIDKFPISRPNLTFSTLTVSNMSPEDSSIYLCSALRGSGLARTQYFGPGTRLLVL.

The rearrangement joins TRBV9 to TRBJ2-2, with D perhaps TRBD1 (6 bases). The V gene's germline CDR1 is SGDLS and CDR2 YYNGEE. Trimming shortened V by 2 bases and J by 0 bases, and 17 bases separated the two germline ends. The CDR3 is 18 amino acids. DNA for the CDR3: TGTGCCAGCAGCGTCTTTTTCGGGACAAGCGCGAACACCGGGGAGCTGTTTTTT. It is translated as CASSVFFGTSANTGELFF.

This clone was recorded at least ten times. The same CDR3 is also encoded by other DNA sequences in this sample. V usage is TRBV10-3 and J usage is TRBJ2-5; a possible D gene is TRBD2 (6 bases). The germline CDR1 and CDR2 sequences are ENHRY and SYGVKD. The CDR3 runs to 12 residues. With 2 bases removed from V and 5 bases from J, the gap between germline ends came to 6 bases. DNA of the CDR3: TGTGCCATCAGTGAGGGGGGGGAGACCCAGTACTTC. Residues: CAISEGGETQYF.

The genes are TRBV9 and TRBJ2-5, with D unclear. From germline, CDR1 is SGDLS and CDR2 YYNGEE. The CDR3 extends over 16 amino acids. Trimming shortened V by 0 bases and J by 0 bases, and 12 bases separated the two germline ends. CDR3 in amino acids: CASSVGVPPYQETQYF. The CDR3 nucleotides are TGTGCCAGCAGCGTAGGTGTGCCCCCGTACCAAGAGACCCAGTACTTC.

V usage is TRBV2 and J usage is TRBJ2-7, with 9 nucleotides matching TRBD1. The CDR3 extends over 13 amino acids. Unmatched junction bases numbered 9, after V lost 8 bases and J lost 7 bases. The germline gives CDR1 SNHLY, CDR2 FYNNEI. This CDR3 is CASGTGTGIEQYF. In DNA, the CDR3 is TGTGCCAGCGGAACCGGGACAGGGATAGAGCAGTACTTC. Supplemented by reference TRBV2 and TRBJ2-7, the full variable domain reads EPEVTQTPSHQVTQMGQEVILRCVPISNHLYFYWYRQILGQKVEFLVSFYNNEISEKSEIFDDQFSVERPDGSNFTLKIRSTKLEDSAMYFCASGTGTGIEQYFGPGTRLTVT.

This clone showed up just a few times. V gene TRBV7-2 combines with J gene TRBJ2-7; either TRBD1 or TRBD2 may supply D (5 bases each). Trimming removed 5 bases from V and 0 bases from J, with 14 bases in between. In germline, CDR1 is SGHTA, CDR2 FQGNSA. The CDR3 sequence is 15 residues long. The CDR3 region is CASSPTGQSSYEQYF. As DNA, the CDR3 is TGTGCCAGCAGCCCGACGGGGCAAAGCTCCTACGAGCAGTACTTC.

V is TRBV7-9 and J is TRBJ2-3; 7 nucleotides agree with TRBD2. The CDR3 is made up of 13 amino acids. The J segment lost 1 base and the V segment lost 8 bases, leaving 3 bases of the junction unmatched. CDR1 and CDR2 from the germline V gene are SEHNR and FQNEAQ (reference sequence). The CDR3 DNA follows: TGTGCCAGCGGTCGGGGGGGCACAGATACGCAGTATTTT. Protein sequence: CASGRGGTDTQYF.

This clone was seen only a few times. The DNA of the CDR3 is TGCGCCAGCAGAGGCCCCGTGAATTCACCCCTCCACTTT. This translates into CASRGPVNSPLHF. The V and J genes are TRBV5-1 and TRBJ1-6; D is ambiguous. There are 13 residues in the CDR3. V lost 5 bases and J lost 7, with 10 bases in between. Germline CDR1 and CDR2: SGHRS and YFSETQ.

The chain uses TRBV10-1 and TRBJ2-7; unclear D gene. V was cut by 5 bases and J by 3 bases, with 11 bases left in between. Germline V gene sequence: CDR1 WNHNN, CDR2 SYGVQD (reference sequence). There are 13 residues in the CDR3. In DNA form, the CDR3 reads TGCGCCAGCAGTTTCGGCAGGAACTACGAGCAGTACTTC. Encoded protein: CASSFGRNYEQYF.

In DNA, the CDR3 is TGTGCCAGCAGCCAAGAAGCATTACAGACAGATACGCAGTATTTT. Protein: CASSQEALQTDTQYF. This chain joins TRBV4-2 and TRBJ2-3; D is unresolved. CDR1 is LGHNA and CDR2 is YNFKEQ in the germline V gene. The CDR3 runs 15 residues. V dropped 0 bases and J dropped 3 bases, with 10 bases sitting between them.

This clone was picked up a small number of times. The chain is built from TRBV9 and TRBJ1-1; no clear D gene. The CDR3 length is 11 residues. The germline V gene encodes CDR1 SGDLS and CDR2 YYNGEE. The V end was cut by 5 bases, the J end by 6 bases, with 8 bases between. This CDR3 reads CASRSDSEAFF. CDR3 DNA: TGTGCCAGCAGGTCAGACTCTGAAGCTTTCTTT.

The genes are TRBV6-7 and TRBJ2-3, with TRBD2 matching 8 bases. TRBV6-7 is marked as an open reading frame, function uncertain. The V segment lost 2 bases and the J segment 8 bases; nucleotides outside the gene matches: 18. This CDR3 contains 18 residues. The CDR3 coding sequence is TGTGCCAGCAGTTACCTCCGACTAGCGAAGAACACACAGCCTACGCAGTATTTT. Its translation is CASSYLRLAKNTQPTQYF.

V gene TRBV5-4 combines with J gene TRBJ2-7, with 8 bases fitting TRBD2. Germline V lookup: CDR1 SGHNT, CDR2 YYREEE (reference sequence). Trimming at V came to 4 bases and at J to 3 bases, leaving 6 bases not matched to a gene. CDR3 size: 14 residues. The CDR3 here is CASSPGTRNYEQYF. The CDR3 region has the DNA TGTGCCAGCAGCCCCGGGACTAGGAACTACGAGCAGTACTTC.

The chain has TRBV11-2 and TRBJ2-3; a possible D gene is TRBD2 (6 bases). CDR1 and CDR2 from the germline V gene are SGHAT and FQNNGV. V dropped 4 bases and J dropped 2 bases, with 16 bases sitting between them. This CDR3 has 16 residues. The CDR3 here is CASSSGRLGVTDTQYF. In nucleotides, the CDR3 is TGTGCCAGCAGCTCCGGAAGACTAGGGGTCACAGATACGCAGTATTTT.

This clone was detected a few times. CDR3 sequence (DNA): TGTGCCAGCAGCCAGGGGGCTAGCACAGATACGCAGTATTTT. This translates into CASSQGASTDTQYF. The V call is TRBV7-6, the J call TRBJ2-3, with TRBD1 matching over 8 bases. In germline, CDR1 is SGHVS, CDR2 FNYEAQ. CDR3 length: 14 amino acids. V was pared by 5 bases and J by 0 bases, with 1 base of the junction left unmatched.

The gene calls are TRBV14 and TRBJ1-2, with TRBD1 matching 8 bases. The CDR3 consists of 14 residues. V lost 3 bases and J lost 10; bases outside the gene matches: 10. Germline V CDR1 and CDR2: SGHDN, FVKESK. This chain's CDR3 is CASSQDGQGLVYTF. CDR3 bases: TGTGCCAGCAGCCAGGACGGACAGGGATTAGTCTACACCTTC.

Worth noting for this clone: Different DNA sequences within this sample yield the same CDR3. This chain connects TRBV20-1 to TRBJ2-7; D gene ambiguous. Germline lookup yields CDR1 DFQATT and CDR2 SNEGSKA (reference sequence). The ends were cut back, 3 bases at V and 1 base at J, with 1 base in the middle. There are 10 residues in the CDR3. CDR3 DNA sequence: TGCAGTGCTAGGTCCTACGAGCAGTACTTC. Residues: CSARSYEQYF.

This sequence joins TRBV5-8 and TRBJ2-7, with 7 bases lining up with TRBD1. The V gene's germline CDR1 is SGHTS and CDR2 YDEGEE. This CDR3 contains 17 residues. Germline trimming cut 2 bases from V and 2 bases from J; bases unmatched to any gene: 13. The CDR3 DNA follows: TGTGCCAGCAGCTTCCGATCCTCGGTCGGGACAGCCTACGAGCAGTACTTC. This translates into CASSFRSSVGTAYEQYF.

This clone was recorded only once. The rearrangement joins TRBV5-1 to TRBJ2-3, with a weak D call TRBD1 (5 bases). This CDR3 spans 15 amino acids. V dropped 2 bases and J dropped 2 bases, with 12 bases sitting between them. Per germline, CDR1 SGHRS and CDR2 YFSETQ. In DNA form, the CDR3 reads TGCGCCAGCAGCTTAGGGGATAGGTACACAGATACGCAGTATTTT. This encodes CASSLGDRYTDTQYF.

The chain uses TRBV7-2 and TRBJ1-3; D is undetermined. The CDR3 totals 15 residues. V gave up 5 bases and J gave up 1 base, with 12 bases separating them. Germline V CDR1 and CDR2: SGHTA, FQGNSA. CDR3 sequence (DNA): TGTGCCAGCAGCCCGAGGACCAAGTCTGGAAACACCATATATTTT. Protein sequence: CASSPRTKSGNTIYF.

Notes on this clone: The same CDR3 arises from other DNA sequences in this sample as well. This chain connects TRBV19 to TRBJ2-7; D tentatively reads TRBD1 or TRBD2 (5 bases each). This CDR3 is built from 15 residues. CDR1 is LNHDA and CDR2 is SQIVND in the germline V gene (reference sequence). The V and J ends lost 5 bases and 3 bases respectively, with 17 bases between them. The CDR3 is CASSRKPGQGYEQYF. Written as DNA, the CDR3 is TGTGCCAGTAGTCGAAAACCGGGGCAGGGCTACGAGCAGTACTTC.

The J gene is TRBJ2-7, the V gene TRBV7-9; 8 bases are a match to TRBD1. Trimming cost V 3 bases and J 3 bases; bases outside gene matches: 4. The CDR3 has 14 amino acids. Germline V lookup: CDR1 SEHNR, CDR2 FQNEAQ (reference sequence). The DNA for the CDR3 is TGTGCCAGCAGCTTCGGACAGGGAGGCTACGAGCAGTACTTC. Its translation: CASSFGQGGYEQYF.

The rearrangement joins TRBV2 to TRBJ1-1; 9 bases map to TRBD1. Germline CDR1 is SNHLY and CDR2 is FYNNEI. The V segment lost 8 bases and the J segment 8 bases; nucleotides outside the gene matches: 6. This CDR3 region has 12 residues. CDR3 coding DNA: TGTGCCAGCGGACTCGGGACAGGGGAAGCTTTCTTT. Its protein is CASGLGTGEAFF.